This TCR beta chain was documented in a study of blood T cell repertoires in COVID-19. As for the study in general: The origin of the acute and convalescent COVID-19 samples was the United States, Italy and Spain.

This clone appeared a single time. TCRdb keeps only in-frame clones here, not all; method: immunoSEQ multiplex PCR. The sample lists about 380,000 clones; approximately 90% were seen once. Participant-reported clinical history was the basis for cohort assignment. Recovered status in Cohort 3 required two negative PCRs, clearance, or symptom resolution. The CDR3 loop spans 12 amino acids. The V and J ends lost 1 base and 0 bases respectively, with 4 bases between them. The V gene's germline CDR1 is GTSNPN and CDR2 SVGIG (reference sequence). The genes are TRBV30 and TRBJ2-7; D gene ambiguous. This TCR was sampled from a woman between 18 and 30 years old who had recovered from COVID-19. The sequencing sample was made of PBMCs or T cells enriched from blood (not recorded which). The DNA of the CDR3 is TGTGCCTGGAGTGACTACTCCTACGAGCAGTACTTC. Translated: CAWSDYSYEQYF. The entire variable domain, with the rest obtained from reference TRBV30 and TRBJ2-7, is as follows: SQTIHQWPATLVQPVGSPLSLECTVEGTSNPNLYWYRQAAGRGLQLLFYSVGIGQISSEVPQNLSASRPQDRQFILSSKKLLLSDSGFYLCAWSDYSYEQYFGPGTRLTVT.